These 24 T cell receptor beta chains share one sample of origin, sequenced in a study of blood T cells in healthy people across ages. Together with a sample-barcoded 5' primer, a J-beta primer mix was included in a second PCR lasting about 6 to 12 cycles. TCRdb passed the 5' RACE reads through MiXCR, listing each CDR3 protein once. Of about 640,000 distinct CDR3 sequences listed, roughly 53% were seen once; the top ten hold more than 35%. Sequenced material: blood. All receptors derive from a man aged 60-69 years in good health.

The chain recombines TRBV27 with TRBJ2-5, with D unclear. The J call may be incorrect, as the DNA end agrees better with TRBJ2-7. Germline CDR1 is MNHEY and CDR2 is SMNVEV (reference sequence). The CDR3 runs to 15 residues. CDR3 sequence reads: CASSLSGPLSLEQYF. CDR3 in DNA: TGTGCCAGCAGTTTATCAGGTCCCCTCTCCCTCGAGCAGTACTTC.

The chain employs TRBV11-2 and TRBJ2-6; D is unresolved. The CDR3 has 17 residues. V dropped 0 bases and J dropped 0 bases, with 9 bases sitting between them. Germline-derived CDR1 and CDR2 are SGHAT and FQNNGV. In DNA form, the CDR3 reads TGTGCCAGCAGCTTAGAGGGCATTAGCTCTGGGGCCAACGTCCTGACTTTC. Translating it yields CASSLEGISSGANVLTF.

This clonotype was seen more than once but under ten times. V usage is TRBV6-6 and J usage is TRBJ1-4, with a possible D match to TRBD1 (5 bases). V was trimmed by 6 bases and J by 3 bases, leaving 14 bases between them. The CDR3 extends over 15 amino acids. In germline, CDR1 is MNHNY, CDR2 SVGAGI (reference sequence). In nucleotides, the CDR3 is TGTGCCAGCAGAGGGCCACAGGAGGCTAATGAAAAACTGTTTTTT. Amino acids: CASRGPQEANEKLFF.

V and J are TRBV12-3 or TRBV12-4 and TRBJ2-3; D uncertain. This CDR3 has 11 residues. The V and J ends lost 8 bases and 4 bases respectively, with 7 bases between them. The CDR3 nucleotides are TGTGCCAGCGCGAGCGCAGATACGCAGTATTTT. This translates into CASASADTQYF.

The chain links TRBV20-1 to TRBJ2-3; a possible D gene is TRBD2 (5 bases). The CDR3 runs to 14 residues. Germline V gene lookup returns CDR1 DFQATT and CDR2 SNEGSKA (reference sequence). V lost 3 bases and J lost 2, with 12 bases in between. CDR3 in amino acids: CSARKRQDTDTQYF. The CDR3 DNA reads as TGCAGTGCTAGGAAGCGGCAAGACACAGATACGCAGTATTTT.

The chain carries TRBV20-1 and TRBJ1-4; 7 bases are a match to TRBD1. The CDR3 has 14 residues. Germline loops: CDR1 DFQATT, CDR2 SNEGSKA (reference sequence). The V gene end was trimmed by 4 bases and the J gene end by 2 bases; junction bases not matched to a gene: 4. The CDR3 nucleotides read TGCAGTGCTAAAGACAGGGTGACTAATGAAAAACTGTTTTTT. Amino acids: CSAKDRVTNEKLFF.

J is TRBJ1-5 and V is TRBV20-1; weak D call: TRBD1 (5 bases). The V end was cut by 0 bases, the J end by 3 bases, with 12 bases between. CDR1 is DFQATT and CDR2 is SNEGSKA in the germline V gene (reference sequence). The CDR3 has 15 amino acids. The DNA for the CDR3 is TGCAGTGCTAGAGATCGGGGCGGACTCAATCAGCCCCAGCATTTT. It encodes CSARDRGGLNQPQHF.

This chain links TRBV2 with TRBJ1-2, with D tentatively TRBD1 (6 bases). Germline CDR1 is SNHLY and CDR2 is FYNNEI. The CDR3 sequence is 16 residues long. V was clipped by 10 bases and J by 5 bases, with 26 bases between them. The CDR3 sequence is CATSGSGGANLYGYTF. CDR3 nucleotide sequence: TGTGCCACAAGCGGGTCCGGGGGGGCGAACTTGTATGGCTACACCTTC. Full variable domain (rest looked up from reference TRBV2 and TRBJ1-2): EPEVTQTPSHQVTQMGQEVILRCVPISNHLYFYWYRQILGQKVEFLVSFYNNEISEKSEIFDDQFSVERPDGSNFTLKIRSTKLEDSAMYFCATSGSGGANLYGYTFGSGTRLTVV.

A few counts support this clonotype. The chain joins TRBV20-1 to TRBJ2-4, with 7 bases identical to TRBD1. The J call may be in error: the DNA end matches TRBJ2-5 better. Germline V CDR1 and CDR2: DFQATT, SNEGSKA (reference sequence). This CDR3 has 14 residues. The CDR3 protein is CSASLGQLQETQYF. The CDR3 DNA sequence: TGCAGTGCTAGCCTGGGACAGCTACAAGAGACCCAGTACTTC.

This sequence joins TRBV12-3 or TRBV12-4 and TRBJ1-4; D remains unclear. The CDR3 extends over 13 amino acids. Trimming cost V 2 bases and J 8 bases, with 9 bases left between them. CDR3 region: CASSLQSREKLFF. In DNA, the CDR3 is TGTGCCAGCAGTTTACAGTCGAGGGAAAAACTGTTTTTT.

The rearrangement links TRBV11-2 to TRBJ2-1; no firm D call. CDR1 is SGHAT and CDR2 is FQNNGV in the germline V gene. Trimming took 3 bases from V and 5 from J, leaving 17 bases between them. This CDR3 spans 16 amino acids. The CDR3 nucleotides read TGTGCCAGCAGCTTTCTCCCGACCACCACGGACAATGAGCAGTTCTTC. It specifies CASSFLPTTTDNEQFF.

The chain combines TRBV27 with TRBJ2-1, with 7 positions matching TRBD2. The CDR3 contains 13 residues. Losses at the gene ends were 9 bases for V and 0 bases for J; bases not matched to a gene: 2. The V gene's germline CDR1 is MNHEY and CDR2 SMNVEV (reference sequence). CDR3 in amino acids: CASRTSSYNEQFF. The CDR3 nucleotides are TGTGCCAGTCGGACTAGCTCCTACAATGAGCAGTTCTTC.

This clonotype was picked up a small number of times. This sequence joins TRBV12-3 or TRBV12-4 and TRBJ1-1; D is possibly TRBD1 (5 bases). The V and J ends lost 5 bases and 6 bases respectively, with 19 bases between them. The CDR3 consists of 15 residues. The CDR3 region has the DNA TGTGCCAGCAGTCCAATGGGGCAGGTAGGCGCTGAAGCTTTCTTT. This encodes CASSPMGQVGAEAFF.

The gene calls are TRBV2 and TRBJ2-5; weak D call: TRBD2 (5 bases). Germline assignment: CDR1 SNHLY and CDR2 FYNNEI. The CDR3 sequence is 14 residues long. The V and J ends lost 6 bases and 1 base respectively, with 12 bases between them. This CDR3 is CASSPDWVQETQYF. CDR3 sequence (DNA): TGTGCCAGCAGCCCGGACTGGGTCCAAGAGACCCAGTACTTC.

V gene TRBV6-5 combines with J gene TRBJ2-1, with 8 bases that match TRBD1. The V gene's germline CDR1 is MNHEY and CDR2 SVGAGI. The CDR3 is 14 residues long. Losses at the gene ends were 5 bases for V and 6 bases for J; bases not matched to a gene: 6. CDR3 nucleotide sequence: TGTGCCAGCAGTACAGGGGGTACTCCCAATGAGCAGTTCTTC. Its translation: CASSTGGTPNEQFF.

V usage is TRBV2 and J usage is TRBJ1-4, with D maybe TRBD1 (6 bases). The CDR3 spans 15 residues. Trimming pared 3 bases from V and 0 bases from J, leaving 8 bases between. Germline loops: CDR1 SNHLY, CDR2 FYNNEI. The CDR3 region has the DNA TGTGCCAGCAGTGAGCAGGGGTCAACTAATGAAAAACTGTTTTTT. This encodes CASSEQGSTNEKLFF.

This clonotype was found a few times. The chain recombines TRBV20-1 with TRBJ1-5, with 9 bases aligning to TRBD1. This CDR3 has 14 amino acids. The trim removed 4 bases at V and 6 bases at J, leaving 7 bases unmatched. Germline V gives CDR1 DFQATT, CDR2 SNEGSKA (reference sequence). The DNA of the CDR3 is TGCAGTGCTACGGGACAGGGTGCCCTTCAGCCCCAGCATTTT. This encodes CSATGQGALQPQHF.

CDR3 nucleotide sequence: TGTGCCAGCAGCACGAGACAGGGTGGGCTCCCCTACACCTTC. Protein sequence: CASSTRQGGLPYTF. The chain couples TRBV7-2 to TRBJ1-2; TRBD1 matches at 7 bases. CDR1 is SGHTA, CDR2 FQGNSA, per germline. The junction had 13 bases not matched to a gene; V was cut back by 5 bases and J by 10 bases. The CDR3 loop spans 14 amino acids.

This clonotype turned up a few times. The chain carries TRBV5-5 and TRBJ1-6; TRBD1 is a possible D gene (5 bases). The CDR3 is 17 amino acids. Trimming removed 4 bases from V and 6 bases from J, with 20 bases in between. Germline CDR1 and CDR2: SGHKS and YYEKEE (reference sequence). The chain's CDR3 is CASSRQPGGEGNSPLHF. The CDR3 DNA reads TGTGCCAGCAGCCGTCAACCGGGGGGTGAGGGTAATTCACCCCTCCACTTT. The full variable domain, rest sourced from reference TRBV5-5 and TRBJ1-6, is DAGVTQSPTHLIKTRGQQVTLRCSPISGHKSVSWYQQVLGQGPQFIFQYYEKEERGRGNFPDRFSARQFPNYSSELNVNALLLGDSALYLCASSRQPGGEGNSPLHFGNGTRLTVT.

This clonotype was recorded a few times. The chain employs TRBV7-2 and TRBJ1-4; D possibly corresponds to TRBD1 (5 bases). V was clipped by 5 bases and J by 8 bases, with 18 bases between them. The CDR3 covers 15 residues. Germline V lookup: CDR1 SGHTA, CDR2 FQGNSA. CDR3 residues: CASSLRGTGWEKLFF. CDR3 nucleotides: TGTGCCAGCAGCCTTCGGGGGACGGGTTGGGAAAAACTGTTTTTT.

V and J are TRBV2 and TRBJ1-6; D perhaps matches TRBD1 (5 bases). Germline CDR1 reads SNHLY; CDR2 reads FYNNEI. CDR3 size: 14 residues. V lost 6 bases and J lost 2, with 8 bases in between. The CDR3, as DNA: TGTGCCAGCAGATGGGGGGCCTATAATTCACCCCTCCACTTT. It translates to CASRWGAYNSPLHF.

The V and J genes are TRBV7-9 and TRBJ2-1; 8 bases match TRBD1. J gave up 6 bases and V 0 bases, and 1 base lay outside the gene matches. Germline lookup yields CDR1 SEHNR and CDR2 FQNEAQ (reference sequence). The CDR3 has 14 residues. The CDR3 DNA reads TGTGCCAGCAGCTTAGCGGGGACAGGCAATGAGCAGTTCTTC. Protein: CASSLAGTGNEQFF.

The chain links TRBV20-1 to TRBJ1-2, with a tentative D call TRBD1 (5 bases). V was cut by 6 bases and J by 8 bases, with 13 bases left in between. Germline V gene data show CDR1 as DFQATT and CDR2 as SNEGSKA (reference sequence). This CDR3 is built from 11 residues. CDR3 protein: CSAQSGLGYTF. CDR3 coding DNA: TGCAGTGCCCAATCAGGGTTGGGCTACACCTTC.

This clonotype was found a few times. The chain is built from TRBV14 and TRBJ2-7; D is undetermined. V lost 5 bases and J lost 7, with 15 bases in between. CDR1 and CDR2 from the germline V gene are SGHDN and FVKESK. This CDR3 has 13 amino acids. CDR3 DNA sequence: TGTGCCAGCAGCAGAACGGCCTCTTGGGAGCAGTACTTC. It specifies CASSRTASWEQYF.